The rows below give T cell receptor beta chains drawn from one sample of a study of blood T cells in healthy people across ages. One entry per CDR3 protein, called by TCRdb with MiXCR from the 5' RACE reads. This sample has about 1.5 million distinct CDR3 sequences, with about 43% found just once. Material: blood. The receptors shown here come from a woman younger than 35 in good health. Both conserved end residues are part of each CDR3. A D gene is named only where the DNA matches it firmly. Clone size is not always given. Where it is, it says once, few, many or a class for expanded clones.

>TRBJ2-7|few|13|TRBV6-2/TRBV6-3|-
TGTGCCAGCAGTTACTCGACTTACTACGAGCAGTACTTC
CASSYSTYYEQYF
>TRBJ1-5|-|15|TRBV27|-
TGTGCCAGCAGTTTCCGGCAGTATAGCAATCAGCCCCAGCATTTT
CASSFRQYSNQPQHF
>TRBJ1-4|few|16|TRBV28|-
TGTGCCAGCAGTCGGGACATATTCAGGACTAATGAAAAACTGTTTTTT
CASSRDIFRTNEKLFF
>TRBJ2-1|-|12|TRBV6-5|-
TGTGCCAGCAGTTACGTAGGAAATGAGCGGTTCTTC
CASSYVGNERFF
>TRBJ1-5|few|14|TRBV5-1|TRBD1
TGCGCCAGCAGTTGGACAGGGCTCAGGGAGCCCCAGCATTTT
CASSWTGLREPQHF
>TRBJ2-3|-|16|TRBV9|-
TGTGCCAGCAGAATGGGGCCCGGGGGCCTCACAGATACGCAGTATTTT
CASRMGPGGLTDTQYF
>TRBJ1-2|-|19|TRBV14|TRBD1
TGTGCCAGCAGCCCGGAGAGTCGCGAAAGGACAGGCTCTAACTATGGCTACACCTTC
CASSPESRERTGSNYGYTF
>TRBJ2-3|few|15|TRBV20-1|-
TGCAGTGCTAGGGCCTCGGGACTGCGCACAGATACGCAGTATTTT
CSARASGLRTDTQYF
>TRBJ1-1|few|16|TRBV20-1|-
TGCAGTGCTAGAGATTTCAGGGGATACATGAACACTGAAGCTTTCTTT
CSARDFRGYMNTEAFF
>TRBJ1-1|-|16|TRBV5-1|-
TGCGCCAGCAGCTTACCTCGGGCAACCTCGAACACTGAAGCTTTCTTT
CASSLPRATSNTEAFF
>TRBJ2-7|-|14|TRBV6-6|TRBD2
TGTGCCAGCATCTCCGGGACTAGATCCTACGAGCAGTACTTC
CASISGTRSYEQYF
>TRBJ2-3|-|16|TRBV24-1|TRBD1
TGTGCCACCGGTGATCCCAGGGGGACCGACACGGATACGCAGTATTTT
CATGDPRGTDTDTQYF
>TRBJ1-5|few|13|TRBV6-5|-
TGTGCCAGTTATTCCCGGCCAAATCAGCCCCAGCATTTT
CASYSRPNQPQHF
>TRBJ2-7|once|13|TRBV2|TRBD2
TGTGCCAGCCAAACTAGCGGGGGATACGAGCAGTACTTC
CASQTSGGYEQYF
>TRBJ1-2|few|14|TRBV10-3|TRBD1
TGTGCCATCAGTGACAACGGACAGGGGTATGGCTACACCTTC
CAISDNGQGYGYTF
>TRBJ2-5|-|16|TRBV19|-
TGTGCCAGTAGTCCTGGGGCTAGCTTGGTTTTAGATGAGCAGTACTTC
CASSPGASLVLDEQYF
>TRBJ2-3|few|15|TRBV12-3/TRBV12-4|TRBD2
TGTGCCAGCAGGATTCTTGCGGGGAGGGTGGATACGCAGTATTTT
CASRILAGRVDTQYF
>TRBJ2-5|few|11|TRBV9|-
TGTGCCAGCGGGGGACTCCGCGCCCAGTACTTC
CASGGLRAQYF
>TRBJ1-6|few|16|TRBV6-5|-
TGTGCCAGCAGACTACAGGGTTGGGCAAATAATTCACCCCTCCACTTT
CASRLQGWANNSPLHF
>TRBJ1-6|-|15|TRBV27|-
TGTGCCAGCAGTTTTCTCGCAGGGAGTAATTCACCCCTCCACTTT
CASSFLAGSNSPLHF
>TRBJ2-4|few|12|TRBV10-3|-
TGTGCCATCAGTGAGGCGGCCTGGGGCCAGTACTTC
CAISEAAWGQYF
>TRBJ1-2|-|17|TRBV20-1|-
TGCAGTGCTAGAGCCCCCACACAGGCCCAGGCTAGCTATGGCTACACCTTC
CSARAPTQAQASYGYTF
>TRBJ2-1|many|12|TRBV6-6|-
TGTGCCTCTACGACCTTGGGAAATGAGCAGTTCTTC
CASTTLGNEQFF
>TRBJ2-1|few|16|TRBV3-1|-
TGTGCCAGCAGCCCCCGACCCTTACCGCCCTACAATGAGCAGTTCTTC
CASSPRPLPPYNEQFF
>TRBJ1-1|once|13|TRBV27|-
TGTGCCAGCAAACAATTTCCGAACACTGAAGCTTTCTTT
CASKQFPNTEAFF
>TRBJ1-6|-|16|TRBV7-9|-
TGTGCCAGCAGCTTATCCCCCCTCTTGGATAATTCACCCCTCCACTTT
CASSLSPLLDNSPLHF
>TRBJ1-4|few|9|TRBV4-1|-
TGCGCCAGCCCAGAAAAACTGTTTTTT
CASPEKLFF
>TRBJ1-2|few|14|TRBV14|-
TGTGCCAGCAGCCTCGGGGGGTTCGACTATGGCTACACCTTC
CASSLGGFDYGYTF
>TRBJ2-3|few|15|TRBV28|TRBD1
TGTGCCAGCAGTTTCCCTCAGGGGGTTCCAGATACGCAGTATTTT
CASSFPQGVPDTQYF
>TRBJ2-1|once|21|TRBV27|TRBD1
TGTGCCAGCAGTTTATTACAATGGTCTCGGGACAGGGTATTCTATCATGGTGAGCAGTTCTTC
CASSLLQWSRDRVFYHGEQFF
>TRBJ2-3|few|15|TRBV20-1|-
TGCAGTGCTAGAGGCTTCGCCAGCTCCACAGATACGCAGTATTTT
CSARGFASSTDTQYF
>TRBJ2-3|few|16|TRBV4-1|TRBD2
TGCGCCAGCAGCCTCAGCGGACTAGCGGTCACAGATACGCAGTATTTT
CASSLSGLAVTDTQYF
>TRBJ2-3|-|16|TRBV28|TRBD2
TGTGCCAGCAGTTTCCTAGCGGGAGGGAACACAGATACGCAGTATTTT
CASSFLAGGNTDTQYF
>TRBJ2-2|-|16|TRBV11-2|TRBD2
TGTGCCAGCAGCTTAGGGACTAGCGGGAAGACCGGGGAGCTGTTTTTT
CASSLGTSGKTGELFF
>TRBJ2-1|few|15|TRBV10-3|TRBD2
TGTGCCATCAGGGGGGTAGCGGGGCAATACAATGAGCAGTTCTTC
CAIRGVAGQYNEQFF
>TRBJ2-5|once|16|TRBV12-3/TRBV12-4|TRBD2
TGTGCCAGCAGTTTAGTGAGCCGAGCGGGAATGGAGACCCAGTACTTC
CASSLVSRAGMETQYF
>TRBJ2-1|-|15|TRBV6-5|-
TGTGCCAGCAGTGCCCTACCTGAGCCCAACAATGAGCAGTTCTTC
CASSALPEPNNEQFF
>TRBJ2-3|few|17|TRBV5-6|TRBD2
TGTGCCAGCAGCCCACCACCCCCGGGACTAAGCACAGATACGCAGTATTTT
CASSPPPPGLSTDTQYF
>TRBJ2-1|-|15|TRBV9|TRBD2
TGTGCCAGCAGCGTAACTAGCGGGACTGTTAATGAGCAGTTCTTC
CASSVTSGTVNEQFF
>TRBJ2-5|-|12|TRBV7-9|-
TGTGCCAGCAGCTTTGTAGGCTTTGAGCAGTACTTC
CASSFVGFEQYF
>TRBJ2-2|few|13|TRBV29-1|-
TGCAGCGCCCGCGAAGGGAACACCGGGGAGCTGTTTTTT
CSAREGNTGELFF
>TRBJ1-2|once|15|TRBV7-9|-
TGTGCCAGCAGCCCATCCGGGGCTCTTACCTATGGCTACACCTTC
CASSPSGALTYGYTF
>TRBJ2-1|-|15|TRBV5-4|-
TGTGCCAGCAGCTTGCGGTCAGGGGCGCAAGGTGAGCAGTTCTTC
CASSLRSGAQGEQFF
>TRBJ2-7|-|12|TRBV6-5|-
TGTGCCAGCAGTAAACAGGGTGGCGAGCAGTACTTC
CASSKQGGEQYF
>TRBJ2-7|few|16|TRBV27|TRBD2
TGTGCCAGCAGTTTTGGGGGACTAGCGGACACCTACGAGCAGTACTTC
CASSFGGLADTYEQYF
>TRBJ2-7|-|14|TRBV3-1|TRBD1
TGTGCCAGCAGCCAAGATCATGCGAGACAGGGCCAGTACTTC
CASSQDHARQGQYF
>TRBJ1-1|-|15|TRBV28|-
TGTGCCAGCAGTCCAGCAGGGACTTGGAACACTGAAGCTTTCTTT
CASSPAGTWNTEAFF
>TRBJ2-7|few|12|TRBV9|TRBD2
TGTGCCAGCAGCGTATCGGGGGGCGAGCAGTACTTC
CASSVSGGEQYF
>TRBJ2-5|many|14|TRBV7-9|TRBD1
TGTGCCAGCTCACCACGACAGGGGGCAGAGACCCAGTACTTC
CASSPRQGAETQYF
>TRBJ1-2|-|13|TRBV3-1|-
TGTGCCAGCAGGCAAAGAGGGTCTTATGGCTACACCTTC
CASRQRGSYGYTF
>TRBJ2-1|few|16|TRBV7-9|TRBD1
TGTGCCGCCTATTCACGGACAGGAGCATCCTACAATGAGCAGTTCTTC
CAAYSRTGASYNEQFF
>TRBJ2-3|-|15|TRBV5-1|TRBD1
TGCGCCAGCAGCATCCAGGGACAGGGAGCAGATACGCAGTATTTT
CASSIQGQGADTQYF
>TRBJ2-5|-|14|TRBV12-3/TRBV12-4|TRBD2
TGTGCCAGCAGGTCCTGGACTAGTGGGAATGAGCAGTACTTC
CASRSWTSGNEQYF
>TRBJ2-6|few|15|TRBV10-3|-
TGTGCCATCAGTGTGGGCCCCCAGGAGGCCAACGTCCTGACTTTC
CAISVGPQEANVLTF
>TRBJ1-1|-|14|TRBV11-2|-
TGTGCCAGCAGCCCGGACACGACGAACACTGAAGCTTTCTTT
CASSPDTTNTEAFF
>TRBJ1-2|-|11|TRBV12-3/TRBV12-4|-
TGTGCCAGCAATGGCGGAACGGACTACACCTTC
CASNGGTDYTF
>TRBJ1-1|-|13|TRBV27|-
TGTGCCAGCGCCCAATGGGGGAACACTGAAGCTTTCTTT
CASAQWGNTEAFF
>TRBJ2-3|few|15|TRBV28|TRBD1
TGTGCCAGCAGCCCGACAGGGGCGGGCACAGATACGCAGTATTTT
CASSPTGAGTDTQYF
>TRBJ2-5|-|15|TRBV7-6|TRBD1
TGTGCCAGCAGCTACGGGACAGAACTCCAAGAGACCCAGTACTTC
CASSYGTELQETQYF